The 16 T cell receptor beta chains in this list originate from one sample, sequenced in a study of sequential checkpoint blockade in melanoma. Using immunoSEQ multiplex PCR, the repertoire was profiled, and TCRdb retains in-frame clones only, with some absent. The sample records under 45,000 clones, about four fifths being singletons. Treatment indicated: randomized to nivolumab then ipilimumab (arm A) or the reverse (arm B). Here the sequenced sample was CD8+ T cells sorted from blood (inferred from file names), taken from a patient given nivolumab and ipilimumab in sequence. Receptors were obtained from a human donor with melanoma.

In its sample, this clone was seen a few times. The chain uses TRBV28 and TRBJ2-4; TRBD1 agrees at 8 bases. Germline assignment: CDR1 MDHEN and CDR2 SYDVKM. The CDR3 length is 14 residues. V gave up 8 bases and J gave up 6 bases; unmatched junction bases: 9. Written as DNA, the CDR3 is TGTGCCAGCCCTTCAACCGGGACAGGAAACATTCAGTACTTC. This encodes CASPSTGTGNIQYF.

This clone ranks as medium-sized. Distinct nucleotide sequences in the sample also encode this CDR3. The chain recombines TRBV6-4 with TRBJ2-1; D unclear. Germline CDR1 and CDR2: MRHNA and SNTAGT. This CDR3 comprises 13 residues. The V and J ends lost 4 bases and 0 bases respectively, with 4 bases between them. The CDR3 region is CASSASSYNEQFF. Here the CDR3 DNA reads TGTGCCAGCAGTGCTAGCTCCTACAATGAGCAGTTCTTC.

A word on this clone: An end of the junction differs from the germline gene, which may be a read error. The V gene is TRBV6-1, the J gene TRBJ2-5; 15 bases are a match to TRBD2. The J call may be wrong; the DNA end is better matched by TRBJ2-7. The CDR3 runs to 17 residues. Germline V lookup: CDR1 MNHNS, CDR2 SASEGT. This CDR3 is CATSDGGTSGGPYEQYF. Written as DNA, the CDR3 is TGTGCCACCAGTGATGGGGGGACTAGCGGGGGGCCCTACGAGCAGTACTTC.

The chain links TRBV29-1 to TRBJ2-5, with D perhaps matching TRBD2 (5 bases). The V gene lost 8 bases and the J gene lost 5 bases, with 12 bases spanning the gap. From germline, CDR1 is SQVTM and CDR2 ANQGSEA. The CDR3 loop spans 11 amino acids. CDR3 in amino acids: CSTPGWETQYF. The CDR3 DNA reads as TGCAGCACTCCGGGATGGGAGACCCAGTACTTC.

A single count supports this clone. The chain couples TRBV7-9 to TRBJ2-5, with D tentatively TRBD1 (6 bases). The V end was cut by 6 bases, the J end by 4 bases, with 21 bases between. Germline V gene lookup returns CDR1 SEHNR and CDR2 FQNEAQ (reference sequence). The CDR3 loop spans 16 amino acids. The CDR3 coding sequence is TGTGCCAGCAGTCCAGACGGGACAATTTTATCAGAGACCCAGTACTTC. It translates to CASSPDGTILSETQYF.

The chain couples TRBV7-6 to TRBJ2-1, with D possibly matching TRBD2 (6 bases). The V and J ends lost 4 bases and 10 bases respectively, with 14 bases between them. The CDR3 length is 13 residues. The germline CDR1 and CDR2 sequences are SGHVS and FNYEAQ. The chain's CDR3 is CASSSTGLLEQFF. The CDR3 DNA reads as TGTGCCAGCAGCTCCACGGGACTTCTGGAGCAGTTCTTC.

This clone was seen only a few times. The V and J genes are TRBV18 and TRBJ1-3; 8 bases line up with TRBD1. V was clipped by 4 bases and J by 2 bases; unmatched bases: 4. This CDR3 spans 15 amino acids. Germline assignment: CDR1 KGHSH and CDR2 LQKENI. CDR3 sequence reads: CASSQGQGAGNTIYF. CDR3 DNA: TGTGCCAGCTCACAAGGACAGGGAGCTGGAAACACCATATATTTT.

The rearrangement links TRBV4-1 to TRBJ1-2, with D tentatively TRBD1 (6 bases). Trimming left V 5 bases short and J 2 bases short, with 15 bases between. CDR3 length: 15 residues. Per germline, CDR1 MGHRA and CDR2 YSYEKL. The CDR3 sequence is CASSYSTGMNYGYTF. The CDR3 nucleotides read TGCGCCAGCAGCTATTCGACAGGTATGAACTATGGCTACACCTTC.

Regarding this clone: One end of the junction fails to match germline, which may point to a read error. The CDR3: CASSLEGSPHQPRHF. The CDR3 DNA follows: TGTGCCAGCAGCTTAGAGGGGTCCCCTCATCAGCCCCGGCATTTT. V is TRBV7-2 and J is TRBJ1-5, with D perhaps TRBD1 (5 bases). CDR3 size: 15 residues. Germline V gene lookup returns CDR1 SGHTA and CDR2 FQGNSA.

The chain recombines TRBV27 with TRBJ1-2, with D possibly matching TRBD1 (5 bases). CDR1 is MNHEY and CDR2 is SMNVEV in the germline V gene (reference sequence). The length of the CDR3 is 14 residues. V was cut by 4 bases and J by 8 bases, with 17 bases left in between. CDR3 bases: TGTGCCAGCAGTTCGGACACTTCCCTAAGCGGCTACACCTTC. It translates to CASSSDTSLSGYTF.

Turning to this clone: In the same sample, other DNA sequences code for this CDR3. The gene calls are TRBV6-5 and TRBJ2-7, with 12 bases fitting TRBD2. Germline V CDR1 and CDR2: MNHEY, SVGAGI. After removal of 5 bases from V and 4 bases from J, the junction contained 3 bases not matched to a gene. This CDR3 is 14 amino acids long. In DNA, the CDR3 is TGTGCCAGCAGTCGGGGACTAGCGGGTTACGAGCAGTACTTC. Its protein is CASSRGLAGYEQYF.

The rearrangement links TRBV9 to TRBJ2-1; possibly TRBD2 for D (5 bases). CDR3 length: 12 residues. With 4 bases removed from V and 10 bases from J, the gap between germline ends came to 12 bases. Germline CDR1 SGDLS, CDR2 YYNGEE. The DNA of the CDR3 is TGTGCCAGCAGCCAAGGTGGGGAGGAGCAGTTCTTC. Its translation is CASSQGGEEQFF.

The gene calls are TRBV11-3 and TRBJ2-1; tentatively, D is TRBD2 (7 bases). The CDR3 is 15 residues long. The germline V gene encodes CDR1 SGHNT and CDR2 YENEEA. The V gene lost 2 bases and the J gene lost 2 bases, with 10 bases spanning the gap. CDR3 DNA: TGTGCCAGCAGCTTACGGGGGGACACCTACAATGAGCAGTTCTTC. Amino acids: CASSLRGDTYNEQFF.

J is TRBJ2-7 and V is TRBV6-1; 8 bases line up with TRBD1. Unmatched junction bases numbered 10, after V lost 2 bases and J lost 4 bases. Germline loops: CDR1 MNHNS, CDR2 SASEGT. This CDR3 has 16 amino acids. Written as DNA, the CDR3 is TGTGCCAGCAGTGAAAAAGTCCGGACAGGGAAGTACGAGCAGTACTTC. Translated, it gives CASSEKVRTGKYEQYF.

The chain has TRBV29-1 and TRBJ2-1; the D gene is possibly TRBD1 (6 bases). V gave up 3 bases and J gave up 4 bases, with 7 bases separating them. The V gene's germline CDR1 is SQVTM and CDR2 ANQGSEA. The CDR3 runs to 12 residues. The CDR3 sequence: CSVEDRYNEQFF. The CDR3 nucleotides are TGCAGCGTTGAGGACAGATACAATGAGCAGTTCTTC.

The chain recombines TRBV4-2 with TRBJ2-1; 7 nucleotides agree with TRBD2. Trimming at V came to 4 bases and at J to 4 bases, leaving 10 bases not matched to a gene. Germline V gene sequence: CDR1 LGHNA, CDR2 YNFKEQ. This CDR3 has 16 amino acids. The CDR3 coding sequence is TGTGCCAGCAGCCCAACCGGGACTATGGAATACAATGAGCAGTTCTTC. Translated, it gives CASSPTGTMEYNEQFF.